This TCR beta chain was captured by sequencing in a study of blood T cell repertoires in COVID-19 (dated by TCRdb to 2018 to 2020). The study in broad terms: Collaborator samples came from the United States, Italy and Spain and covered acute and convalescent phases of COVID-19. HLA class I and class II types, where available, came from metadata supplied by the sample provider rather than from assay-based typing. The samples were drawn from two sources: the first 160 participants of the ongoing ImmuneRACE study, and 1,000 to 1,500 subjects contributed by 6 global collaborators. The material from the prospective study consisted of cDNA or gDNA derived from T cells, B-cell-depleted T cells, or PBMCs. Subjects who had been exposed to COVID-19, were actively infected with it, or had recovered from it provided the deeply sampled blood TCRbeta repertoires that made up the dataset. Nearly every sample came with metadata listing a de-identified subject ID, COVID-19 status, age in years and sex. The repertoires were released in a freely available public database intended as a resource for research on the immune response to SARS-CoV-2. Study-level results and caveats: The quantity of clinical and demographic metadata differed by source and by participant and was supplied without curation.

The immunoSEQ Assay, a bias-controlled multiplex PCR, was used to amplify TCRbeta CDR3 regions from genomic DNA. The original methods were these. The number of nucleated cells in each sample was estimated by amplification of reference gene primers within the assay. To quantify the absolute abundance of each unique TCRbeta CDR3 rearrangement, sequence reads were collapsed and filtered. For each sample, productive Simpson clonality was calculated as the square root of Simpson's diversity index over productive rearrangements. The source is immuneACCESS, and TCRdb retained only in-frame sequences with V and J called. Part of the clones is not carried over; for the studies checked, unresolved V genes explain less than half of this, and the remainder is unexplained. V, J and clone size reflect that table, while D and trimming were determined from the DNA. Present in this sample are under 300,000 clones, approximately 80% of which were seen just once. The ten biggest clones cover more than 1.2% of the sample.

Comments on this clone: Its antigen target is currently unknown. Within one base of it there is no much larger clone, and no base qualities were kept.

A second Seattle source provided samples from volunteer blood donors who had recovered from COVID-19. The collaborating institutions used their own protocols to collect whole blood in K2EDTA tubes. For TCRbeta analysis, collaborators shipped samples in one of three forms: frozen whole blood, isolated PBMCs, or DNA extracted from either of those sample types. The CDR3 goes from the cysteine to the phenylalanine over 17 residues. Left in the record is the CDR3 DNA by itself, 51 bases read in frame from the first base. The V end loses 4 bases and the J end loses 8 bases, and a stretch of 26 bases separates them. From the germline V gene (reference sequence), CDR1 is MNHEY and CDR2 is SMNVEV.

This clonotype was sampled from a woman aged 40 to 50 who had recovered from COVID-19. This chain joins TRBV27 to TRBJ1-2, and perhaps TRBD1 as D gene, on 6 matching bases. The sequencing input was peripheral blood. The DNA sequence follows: TGTGCCAGCAGTTCGAGACTCTTGATCTTGGGGGCTTCGGGCTACACCTTC. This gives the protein CASSSRLLILGASGYTF.